This passage covers 16 T cell receptor beta chains from one sample sequenced in a study of vaccination effects on CD4 cells after COVID-19. Measured with immunoSEQ multiplex PCR; TCRdb has only the in-frame clones, and not every one. Among fewer than 75,000 clones, nearly 80% were seen once, and the ten largest hold about 4.6%. Upon completion of about eleven days in culture, CD4+ T cells were isolated. Each person got two doses of an mRNA SARS-CoV-2 vaccine, BNT162b2 or mRNA-1273. These receptors lack a known antigen. This material consisted of CD4+ T cells from PBMCs cultured without peptide, taken after COVID-19 vaccination. The source is a human donor who received a COVID-19 vaccine.

This clone occurred a few times. The J gene is TRBJ2-3, the V gene TRBV19; 7 bases match TRBD2. The CDR3 contains 16 residues. Germline V gene data show CDR1 as LNHDA and CDR2 as SQIVND (reference sequence). V lost 4 bases, J lost 2 bases, and 9 bases stayed unmatched. The CDR3 sequence: CASSTRLAIDTDTQYF. The DNA for the CDR3 is TGTGCCAGTAGTACCCGACTAGCAATTGACACAGATACGCAGTATTTT.

This clone was recorded once. This chain links TRBV9 with TRBJ1-1, with 11 bases fitting TRBD1. CDR1 and CDR2 from the germline V gene are SGDLS and YYNGEE. V lost 3 bases, J lost 5 bases, and 6 bases stayed unmatched. This CDR3 region has 15 residues. In DNA, the CDR3 is TGTGCCAGCAGCGCAATAGGGGACAGGGGGACTGAAGCTTTCTTT. It codes for CASSAIGDRGTEAFF.

The chain employs TRBV30 and TRBJ1-4, with 12 bases that match TRBD1. The CDR3 covers 15 residues. V was clipped by 3 bases and J by 7 bases; unmatched bases: 6. CDR1 and CDR2 (germline): GTSNPN, SVGIG (reference sequence). The CDR3 reads CAWRPRDRGREKLFF. In nucleotides, the CDR3 is TGTGCCTGGAGGCCCCGGGACAGGGGGCGTGAAAAACTGTTTTTT. The full variable domain, rest sourced from reference TRBV30 and TRBJ1-4, is SQTIHQWPATLVQPVGSPLSLECTVEGTSNPNLYWYRQAAGRGLQLLFYSVGIGQISSEVPQNLSASRPQDRQFILSSKKLLLSDSGFYLCAWRPRDRGREKLFFGSGTQLSVL.

This clone has a handful of counts. The chain is built from TRBV13 and TRBJ1-2; D is ambiguous. From germline, CDR1 is PRHDT and CDR2 FYEKMQ (reference sequence). This CDR3 spans 13 amino acids. Trimming took 1 base from V and 4 from J, leaving 7 bases between them. CDR3 residues: CASSLDPSYGYTF. CDR3 in DNA: TGTGCCAGCAGCTTAGATCCCAGCTATGGCTACACCTTC.

The gene calls are TRBV7-2 and TRBJ2-7; D is perhaps TRBD2 (5 bases). In germline, CDR1 is SGHTA, CDR2 FQGNSA. This CDR3 region has 14 residues. The V and J ends lost 5 bases and 6 bases respectively, with 17 bases between them. In DNA form, the CDR3 reads TGTGCCAGCAGCCCTTCGTCCCTAGCAACCGAGCAGTACTTC. This sequence encodes CASSPSSLATEQYF.

This clone has only a few counts. The chain has TRBV7-3 and TRBJ2-3; 11 bases match TRBD2. V shed 4 bases, J shed 9 bases, and the junction held 3 bases outside the gene matches. Germline lookup yields CDR1 SGHTA and CDR2 FQGTGA. The length of the CDR3 is 13 residues. CDR3 amino acids: CASSSGTSGTQYF. CDR3 coding DNA: TGTGCCAGCAGCTCCGGGACTAGCGGAACGCAGTATTTT. Filled out from reference TRBV7-3 and TRBJ2-3, the complete variable domain reads GAGVSQTPSNKVTEKGKYVELRCDPISGHTALYWYRQSLGQGPEFLIYFQGTGAADDSGLPNDRFFAVRPEGSVSTLKIQRTERGDSAVYLCASSSGTSGTQYFGPGTRLTVL.

This clone has just one count. This chain joins TRBV19 and TRBJ1-6; possibly TRBD1 for D (5 bases). Between the trimmed V and J ends, which lost 6 bases and 6 bases, there was a span of 12 bases. Germline assignment: CDR1 LNHDA and CDR2 SQIVND (reference sequence). There are 14 residues in the CDR3. The CDR3 region is CASRRQGGNSPLHF. In DNA, the CDR3 is TGTGCCAGTAGACGGCAGGGAGGTAATTCACCCCTCCACTTT.

The J gene is TRBJ1-2, the V gene TRBV5-1, with D maybe TRBD1 (5 bases). The V and J ends lost 4 bases and 4 bases respectively, with 20 bases between them. From germline, CDR1 is SGHRS and CDR2 YFSETQ. The CDR3 covers 16 residues. CDR3 sequence: CASSTGPLPSSYGYTF. The CDR3 coding sequence is TGCGCCAGCAGCACAGGACCCCTTCCCTCCTCCTATGGCTACACCTTC.

The chain joins TRBV3-1 (or the pseudogene TRBV3-2) to TRBJ1-2; 7 bases match TRBD1. The CDR3 runs 13 residues. Trimming cost V 4 bases and J 3 bases; bases outside gene matches: 2. Germline CDR1 LGHDT, CDR2 YNNKEL (reference sequence). The CDR3 is CASSPTGDYGYTF. CDR3 DNA sequence: TGTGCCAGCAGCCCCACAGGGGACTATGGCTACACCTTC.

The chain employs TRBV7-2 and TRBJ1-5, with a possible D match to TRBD1 (6 bases). CDR1 SGHTA and CDR2 FQGNSA come from the germline V gene. The CDR3 is 16 amino acids. Trimming took off 5 bases at V and 3 bases at J, with 17 bases between the two ends. CDR3 in amino acids: CASSTRGALDNQPQHF. In DNA, the CDR3 is TGTGCCAGCAGCACCCGGGGGGCCCTGGACAATCAGCCCCAGCATTTT.

This clone appeared once. The rearrangement links TRBV9 to TRBJ2-5; 9 nucleotides line up with TRBD2. Germline CDR1 SGDLS, CDR2 YYNGEE. V lost 4 bases, J lost 4 bases, and 8 bases stayed unmatched. This CDR3 is 15 amino acids long. CDR3 sequence: CASSLGASGVETQYF. CDR3 DNA sequence: TGTGCCAGCAGCTTAGGTGCTAGCGGGGTAGAGACCCAGTACTTC.

This clone was counted only a few times. This sequence joins TRBV2 and TRBJ1-1; D is unresolved. The germline CDR1 and CDR2 sequences are SNHLY and FYNNEI. This CDR3 region has 13 residues. The DNA for the CDR3 is TGTGGCACCGCGGGGATGTTGGCCACTGAAGCTTTCTTT. Protein sequence: CGTAGMLATEAFF.

J is TRBJ2-7 and V is TRBV9; no clear D gene. This CDR3 is 14 amino acids long. V lost 6 bases and J 4 bases, leaving 17 bases between the germline ends. Germline CDR1 reads SGDLS; CDR2 reads YYNGEE. This CDR3 reads CASTPQATAYEQYF. The CDR3 coding sequence is TGTGCCAGCACCCCTCAGGCTACCGCGTACGAGCAGTACTTC.

This chain uses TRBV19 with TRBJ2-1, with D perhaps matching TRBD2 (6 bases). This CDR3 comprises 18 residues. Looked up from germline, CDR1 is LNHDA and CDR2 is SQIVND (reference sequence). V lost 4 bases to trimming and J lost 2 bases, with 21 bases between them. The CDR3 region has the DNA TGTGCCAGTAGTAGAACGGGGCGTGGGACTCACGCCTACAATGAGCAGTTCTTC. It encodes CASSRTGRGTHAYNEQFF.

V is TRBV7-9 and J is TRBJ2-5; the match to TRBD1 covers 8 bases. The germline gives CDR1 SEHNR, CDR2 FQNEAQ (reference sequence). The CDR3 sequence is 14 residues long. The V segment lost 4 bases and the J segment 7 bases; nucleotides outside the gene matches: 8. This CDR3 reads CASSSGTGLGTQYF. In nucleotides, the CDR3 is TGTGCCAGCAGCTCTGGGACAGGTCTTGGGACCCAGTACTTC.

The rearrangement links TRBV11-2 to TRBJ2-3; D is undetermined. V lost 1 base and J lost 0, with 8 bases in between. CDR1 is SGHAT, CDR2 FQNNGV, per germline. CDR3 length: 15 amino acids. The CDR3 DNA follows: TGTGCCAGCAGCTTAGCCGACTCTAGCACAGATACGCAGTATTTT. Encoded protein: CASSLADSSTDTQYF.